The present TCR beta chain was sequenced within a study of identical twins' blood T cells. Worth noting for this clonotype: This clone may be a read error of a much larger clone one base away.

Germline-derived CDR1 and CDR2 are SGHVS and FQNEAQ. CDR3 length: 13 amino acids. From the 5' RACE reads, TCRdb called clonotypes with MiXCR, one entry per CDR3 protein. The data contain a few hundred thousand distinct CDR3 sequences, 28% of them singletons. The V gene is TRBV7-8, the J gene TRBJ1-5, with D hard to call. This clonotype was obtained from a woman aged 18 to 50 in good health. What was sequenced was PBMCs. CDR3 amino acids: CASSPDSNHPQHF. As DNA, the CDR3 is TGTGCCAGCAGCCCCGATAGCAATCATCCCCAGCATTTT.